This T cell receptor (beta chain) was found in a study of early T cells in non-severe SARS-CoV-2 infection. About the research overall: Sequenced bulk RNA came from whole blood that was unsorted, and chains were unpaired. Notes on the study in general: Using VDJdb, the matching emphasized anti-spike CD8 responses while missing private and CD4 specificities.

TCRdb re-analysed the 5' RACE reads in MiXCR, keeping a single row per CDR3 protein. This table holds tens of thousands of distinct CDR3 sequences, around 13% found once. As regards this clonotype: What it binds is unknown.

Germline V CDR1 and CDR2: SQVTM, ANQGSEA. The length of the CDR3 is 17 residues. Germline trimming cut 4 bases from V and 4 bases from J; bases unmatched to any gene: 10. The receptor's source is an adult who was a healthcare worker with PCR-confirmed SARS-CoV-2 infection or an uninfected control (not recorded which). This chain connects TRBV29-1 to TRBJ2-1, with 13 bases matching TRBD2. The sample consisted of whole blood. In DNA form, the CDR3 reads TGCAGCGTTGGGACGGGTGGGACTAGCGGGATTTACAATGAGCAGTTCTTC. This codes for CSVGTGGTSGIYNEQFF.